Each of the 11 T cell receptor beta chains below was sequenced from the same sample in a study of shared clonotypes between healthy human individuals. Generated by immunoSEQ multiplex PCR, the TCRdb table keeps only in-frame clones and is missing some. Of 850,000 to 1,200,000 clones detected, around 76% appear once; the ten largest clones hold approximately 1.5%. Specimen: memory CD4+ T cells sorted from blood. Subset in this sample: CD45RA-negative fraction. The source of these receptors is a man aged 18 to 29 in good health.

On this clone: This CDR3 is also generated by other DNA sequences in the sample. The chain has TRBV5-1 and TRBJ1-4; 9 bases agree with TRBD1. The germline CDR1 and CDR2 sequences are SGHRS and YFSETQ. Trimming cost V 0 bases and J 8 bases; bases outside gene matches: 5. This CDR3 spans 15 amino acids. The CDR3 loop is CASSLDTGTGEKLFF. The CDR3 nucleotides are TGCGCCAGCAGCTTGGATACGGGGACAGGGGAAAAACTGTTTTTT.

CDR3 nucleotide sequence: TGCGCCAGCAGCCTGCCCCCCCGGGACACCGGGGAGCTGTTTTTT. Protein sequence: CASSLPPRDTGELFF. The gene calls are TRBV5-1 and TRBJ2-2, with D hard to call. Germline V gene data show CDR1 as SGHRS and CDR2 as YFSETQ. Trimming left V 4 bases short and J 3 bases short, with 13 bases between. The CDR3 spans 15 residues.

This sequence joins TRBV5-1 and TRBJ2-5; 9 nucleotides align to TRBD1. The CDR3 is made up of 16 amino acids. The J segment lost 1 base and the V segment lost 0 bases, leaving 4 bases of the junction unmatched. Germline loops: CDR1 SGHRS, CDR2 YFSETQ. The CDR3: CASSLEQGATQETQYF. The CDR3 DNA is TGCGCCAGCAGCTTGGAACAGGGGGCGACCCAAGAGACCCAGTACTTC.

This clone turned up a few times. The rearrangement joins TRBV21-1 to TRBJ1-5. TRBV21-1 is designated a pseudogene. The CDR3 is 10 amino acids. The CDR3 protein is CASLKGTAHF. DNA of the CDR3: TGTGCCAGCTTAAAGGGAACGGCGCATTTT.

This chain uses TRBV7-9 with TRBJ2-7, with D possibly being TRBD1 or TRBD2 (5 bases each). The germline gives CDR1 SEHNR, CDR2 FQNEAQ (reference sequence). The CDR3 runs to 15 residues. Trimming removed 7 bases at V and 1 base at J, with 17 bases between. The CDR3 loop reads CASIRSGTSSYEQYF. CDR3 DNA sequence: TGTGCCAGCATCCGATCTGGGACGTCTTCCTACGAGCAGTACTTC.

The chain joins TRBV7-2 to TRBJ2-7; 10 positions match TRBD2. Unmatched junction bases numbered 11, after V lost 5 bases and J lost 7 bases. The CDR3 loop spans 15 amino acids. The germline V gene has CDR1 SGHTA and CDR2 FQGNSA. CDR3 amino acids: CASSPSGGRPGEQYF. CDR3 DNA: TGTGCCAGCAGCCCTAGCGGGGGCCGACCGGGGGAGCAGTACTTC. The full variable domain, completed using reference TRBV7-2 and TRBJ2-7, is GAGVSQSPSNKVTEKGKDVELRCDPISGHTALYWYRQSLGQGLEFLIYFQGNSAPDKSGLPSDRFSAERTGGSVSTLTIQRTQQEDSAVYLCASSPSGGRPGEQYFGPGTRLTVT.

The chain combines TRBV10-2 with TRBJ2-7; no firm D call. Germline V gene sequence: CDR1 WSHSY, CDR2 SAAADI. The CDR3 runs to 12 residues. Trimming shortened V by 10 bases and J by 5 bases, and 15 bases separated the two germline ends. The CDR3 loop reads CATAPEGNEQYF. The CDR3, as DNA: TGCGCCACAGCTCCAGAAGGGAACGAGCAGTACTTC.

Here the CDR3 reads CASSPRGGASYEQYF. CDR3 DNA sequence: TGTGCCAGCTCACCCCGAGGGGGGGCGTCCTACGAGCAGTACTTC. The chain uses TRBV18 and TRBJ2-7, with D possibly TRBD2 on 7 matching bases. The CDR3 loop spans 15 amino acids. The V gene's germline CDR1 is KGHSH and CDR2 LQKENI. Trimming removed 3 bases at V and 1 base at J, with 13 bases between.

The gene calls are TRBV9 and TRBJ1-1; 7 bases line up with TRBD1. The V gene end was trimmed by 0 bases and the J gene end by 6 bases; junction bases not matched to a gene: 8. Germline V gene lookup returns CDR1 SGDLS and CDR2 YYNGEE. This CDR3 comprises 15 residues. In DNA, the CDR3 is TGTGCCAGCAGCGTAGATCCCGACAGGGTTTCTGAAGCTTTCTTT. Translated, it gives CASSVDPDRVSEAFF.

The rearrangement uses TRBV15 and TRBJ1-2, with D perhaps matching TRBD1 (5 bases). V lost 5 bases to trimming and J lost 4 bases, with 14 bases between them. This CDR3 comprises 14 residues. The germline V gene encodes CDR1 LNHNV and CDR2 YYDKDF (reference sequence). The CDR3 DNA is TGTGCCACCAGCGACCGGAGGGGTTCCTATGGCTACACCTTC. The encoded protein is CATSDRRGSYGYTF. Filled out from reference TRBV15 and TRBJ1-2, the complete variable domain reads DAMVIQNPRYQVTQFGKPVTLSCSQTLNHNVMYWYQQKSSQAPKLLFHYYDKDFNNEADTPDNFQSRRPNTSFCFLDIRSPGLGDTAMYLCATSDRRGSYGYTFGSGTRLTVV.

The chain links TRBV5-8 to TRBJ1-6; a weak D match, TRBD1 (5 bases). The CDR3 loop spans 15 amino acids. Germline V CDR1 and CDR2: SGHTS, YDEGEE. Trimming removed 4 bases at V and 7 bases at J, with 15 bases between. The CDR3 DNA sequence: TGTGCCAGCAGCGGCTCGGGACGGACAAATTCACCCCTCCACTTT. It is translated as CASSGSGRTNSPLHF.